The T cell receptor beta chain described here comes from a study of OX40 agonist ivuxolimab in advanced cancers. This table comes from immunoSEQ multiplex PCR, and its TCRdb copy is limited to in-frame clones, with some not included. The sample includes roughly 77,000 clones, 75% to 90% of them seen just once. CDR1 SEHNR and CDR2 FQNEAQ come from the germline V gene (reference sequence). V was trimmed by 1 base and J by 11 bases, leaving 11 bases between them. The CDR3 consists of 12 residues. The TCR was taken from an adult with an advanced solid tumor such as melanoma, head and neck, liver or kidney cancer. The chain joins TRBV7-9 to TRBJ2-5; D is undetermined. The source material was CD4+ or CD8+ T cells sorted from blood, sampled in a trial of the OX40 agonist ivuxolimab. Here the CDR3 DNA reads TGTGCCAGCAGCTTAGGAAAGGTGGAGCAGTACTTC. This encodes CASSLGKVEQYF.